These 5 T cell receptor beta chains were all obtained from the same sample, sequenced in a study of T cell changes during pregnancy in multiple sclerosis. Here immunoSEQ multiplex PCR was the method, and the copy in TCRdb shows in-frame clones only, minus some. The table has about 31,000 clones, approximately 90% seen once; the top ten hold approximately 7.9%. The source was CD8+ T cells from peripheral blood mononuclear cells, collected before pregnancy. These receptors originate from a female donor with multiple sclerosis, enrolled in a pregnancy study.

J is TRBJ2-1 and V is TRBV30; 8 bases align to TRBD2. The CDR3 is 14 amino acids. Per germline, CDR1 GTSNPN and CDR2 SVGIG (reference sequence). V trimming: 2 bases; J trimming: 8 bases; junction bases outside the gene matches: 8. The CDR3, as DNA: TGTGCCTGGAGTCAGCGGGAGATGGTCCATGAGCAGTTCTTC. It specifies CAWSQREMVHEQFF.

This chain links TRBV28 with TRBJ1-2, with TRBD1 matching 8 bases. V shed 2 bases, J shed 6 bases, and the junction held 8 bases outside the gene matches. Germline CDR1 is MDHEN and CDR2 is SYDVKM. This CDR3 contains 15 residues. This chain's CDR3 is CASSLPGQGKDGYTF. Here the CDR3 DNA reads TGTGCCAGCAGTTTACCTGGACAGGGAAAGGATGGCTACACCTTC.

This chain joins TRBV7-9 and TRBJ1-1, with D possibly TRBD1 on 6 matching bases. In germline, CDR1 is SEHNR, CDR2 FQNEAQ (reference sequence). With 4 bases removed from V and 1 base from J, the gap between germline ends came to 7 bases. The CDR3 contains 13 residues. The CDR3 sequence: CASSSGQNTEAFF. The CDR3 DNA sequence: TGTGCCAGCAGCTCGGGACAGAACACTGAAGCTTTCTTT.

The J gene is TRBJ2-1, the V gene TRBV4-1; 11 bases fit TRBD2. Germline V gene sequence: CDR1 MGHRA, CDR2 YSYEKL. The CDR3 runs to 15 residues. V shed 5 bases, J shed 8 bases, and the junction held 8 bases outside the gene matches. CDR3 region: CASSGLAGTMDEQFF. DNA for the CDR3: TGCGCCAGCAGCGGACTAGCGGGTACAATGGATGAGCAGTTCTTC.

This CDR3 is CASTGGALGTEAFF. The CDR3, as DNA: TGTGCCAGCACGGGGGGCGCATTGGGCACTGAAGCTTTCTTT. V is TRBV27 and J is TRBJ1-1; perhaps TRBD1 as D (6 bases). This CDR3 is built from 14 residues. The V gene's germline CDR1 is MNHEY and CDR2 SMNVEV (reference sequence). The ends were cut back, 7 bases at V and 4 bases at J, with 16 bases in the middle.